This T cell receptor (beta chain) stems from a study of CD8 T cells in ankylosing spondylitis. Whole-study results and caveats: In the blood and synovial fluid of reactive arthritis, some motif variants had been previously reported. A CD8+ phenotype characterized the disease-linked clones, which were relatively rare in peripheral blood. Several highly homologous variants made up a TCR beta motif, and this motif appeared characteristic of ankylosing spondylitis blood. Disease-associated clones were reportedly significantly overrepresented in matched ankylosing spondylitis synovial fluid.

TCRdb reanalysed the 5' RACE reads using MiXCR and keeps one entry per CDR3 protein. The sample holds 100,000 to 150,000 distinct CDR3 sequences, 17% seen once. This clonotype was recorded many times. As yet, its antigen is unknown. This CDR3 has 14 amino acids. V shed 3 bases and J shed 5 bases, with 10 bases lying between them. V usage is TRBV12-3 or TRBV12-4 and J usage is TRBJ2-2; no reliable D call. The receptor was isolated from a male donor with ankylosing spondylitis. Sequenced: blood, either unsorted or a sorted T cell fraction (not recorded which). CDR3 protein: CASSFPDKTGELFF. The CDR3 bases are TGTGCCAGCAGTTTCCCTGATAAAACCGGGGAGCTGTTTTTT.